Listed below are T cell receptor beta chains from one sample, sequenced in a study of T-cell reconstitution after alpha-beta-depleted transplantation in children. TCRdb re-called the PCR reads with MiXCR, one entry per CDR3 protein. The repertoire holds about 460,000 distinct CDR3 sequences, with roughly a tenth as singletons. Here the sequenced sample was PBMCs, taken before TCRalphabeta/CD19-depleted stem cell transplant. The receptors were sampled from a child aged 2-15 years with inherited bone marrow failure, due to receive a stem cell transplant. The CDR3 runs from the conserved cysteine through the conserved F or W. A D gene is named only where the DNA matches it firmly. A clone size is listed for some rows: how often the clone was seen (once, few, many), or a class if it is expanded.

v_gene	abundance	j_gene	d_gene	CDR3nt	CDR3aa
TRBV24-1	many	TRBJ2-7	.	TGTGCCACCAGTGAGTCCGGTGGGGACTACGAGCAGTACTTC	CATSESGGDYEQYF
TRBV27	.	TRBJ2-2	TRBD1	TGTGCCAGCAGTCCCTCAGGGGGTGGCGGGGAGCTGTTTTTT	CASSPSGGGGELFF
TRBV7-9	many	TRBJ1-6	.	TGTGCCAGCAGCTCGGAGGGGGGTTCACCCCTCCACTTT	CASSSEGGSPLHF
TRBV27	many	TRBJ1-6	.	TGTGCCAGCAGTTTGAGGCAGTCCTTTAATAATTCACCCCTCCACTTT	CASSLRQSFNNSPLHF
TRBV4-3	many	TRBJ2-7	.	TGCGCCAGCAGCCGTACCTTAAGGACTGGCTACGAGCAGTACTTC	CASSRTLRTGYEQYF
TRBV5-1	many	TRBJ1-2	.	TGCGCCAGCAGCTTGGGCGGAGGGATGGACTATGGCTACACCTTC	CASSLGGGMDYGYTF
TRBV20-1	many	TRBJ1-1	TRBD1	TGCAGTGCCCCCAGGGGGGGGTACACTGAAGCTTTCTTT	CSAPRGGYTEAFF
TRBV7-9	many	TRBJ2-7	.	TGTGCCAGCAGCTCCGGACTCTTC	CASSSGLF
TRBV6-6	many	TRBJ2-5	.	TGTGCCAGCATGAGCGGAAACCAAGAGACCCAGTACTTC	CASMSGNQETQYF
TRBV7-6	many	TRBJ2-1	.	TGTGCCAGCAGCTTTAGCGACTATGAGCAGTTCTTC	CASSFSDYEQFF
TRBV7-6	few	TRBJ2-7	TRBD1	TGTGCCAGCAGCCCATTTTGGACAGGGGGGCACGAGCAGTACTTC	CASSPFWTGGHEQYF
TRBV27	many	TRBJ2-7	TRBD2	TGTGCCAGCAGTTTATCTCTAGCGGGAGGCTACGAGCAGTACTTC	CASSLSLAGGYEQYF
TRBV12-3/TRBV12-4	many	TRBJ1-5	.	TGTGCCAGCAGTTACTACAGGGCCCATGGCAATCAGCCCCAGCATTTT	CASSYYRAHGNQPQHF
TRBV27	.	TRBJ2-6	.	TGTGCCAGCAAGGCTTTTAGGTCTGGGGCCAACGTCCTGACTTTC	CASKAFRSGANVLTF
TRBV24-1	many	TRBJ2-1	.	TGTGCCACCAGTGACCCCATGGCGCGAAACAATGAGCAGTTCTTC	CATSDPMARNNEQFF
TRBV27	many	TRBJ2-3	.	TGTGCCAGCAGTTTACTCGGGGTAGATACGCAGTATTTT	CASSLLGVDTQYF
TRBV20-1	many	TRBJ2-1	.	TGCAGTGCTTCGGACAGCGGGACCTACAATGAGCAGTTCTTC	CSASDSGTYNEQFF
TRBV7-9	many	TRBJ2-7	.	TGTGCCAGCAGCTTAGCGCCCAGGGACTACGAGCAGTACTTC	CASSLAPRDYEQYF
TRBV5-6	many	TRBJ1-1	TRBD1	TGTGCCAGCAGCCCGACAGGGGTGGGCACTGAAGCTTTCTTT	CASSPTGVGTEAFF
TRBV20-1	.	TRBJ2-7	.	TGCAGTGCTAGCGGGAGCACCTACGAGCAGTACTTC	CSASGSTYEQYF
TRBV12-3/TRBV12-4	many	TRBJ2-7	TRBD1	TGTGCCAGCAGTCCAGGGGGCGGCGAGCAGTACTTC	CASSPGGGEQYF
TRBV5-1	few	TRBJ2-4	.	TGCGCCAGCAGCTTGGTCTTGGGCGACATTCAGTACTTC	CASSLVLGDIQYF
TRBV28	many	TRBJ2-1	TRBD2	TGTGCCACTAACCAGGGACTAGGTCTGAATGAGCAGTTCTTC	CATNQGLGLNEQFF
TRBV5-8	.	TRBJ1-5	.	TGTGCCAGCATCTTGGGGGATTATAGCAATCAGCCCCAGCATTTT	CASILGDYSNQPQHF
TRBV20-1	many	TRBJ2-5	.	TGCAGTGCTAGTCCCGTGGAGACCCAGTACTTC	CSASPVETQYF
TRBV11-3	many	TRBJ1-5	TRBD1	TGTGCCAGCAGCCGCGCCGGCAGGACAGGATTTAGTCAGCCCCAGCATTTT	CASSRAGRTGFSQPQHF
TRBV7-6	many	TRBJ2-1	TRBD2	TGTGCCAGCAGCCCCTTACTAGCGGGAGGGGGCAATGAGCAGTTCTTC	CASSPLLAGGGNEQFF
TRBV7-6	.	TRBJ2-3	TRBD2	TGTGCCAGCAGCGAGGGACTACAAATCACAGATACGCAGTATTTT	CASSEGLQITDTQYF
TRBV28	few	TRBJ2-7	.	TGTGCCAGCAGTTCAGGAGGGTCCTACGAGCAGTACTTC	CASSSGGSYEQYF
TRBV29-1	few	TRBJ2-5	.	TGCAGCGTTGATTTTTTAGCTCGGAAAGAGACCCAGTACTTC	CSVDFLARKETQYF
TRBV6-2/TRBV6-3	many	TRBJ1-4	.	TGTGCCAGCAGTTACTCCCGGGAGGGATCTGAAAAACTGTTTTTT	CASSYSREGSEKLFF
TRBV7-8	few	TRBJ2-1	.	TGTGCCAGCAGCTTAGGATCGACCGGAGGGGACAATGAGCAGTTCTTC	CASSLGSTGGDNEQFF
TRBV27	many	TRBJ2-7	.	TGTGCCAGCACCCCGGCGACCTCCTCCTCCTCCGAGCAGTACTTC	CASTPATSSSSEQYF
TRBV24-1	.	TRBJ2-7	.	TGTGCCACCGGTGATTTTAAGGGGGGTTCCTACGAGCAGTACTTC	CATGDFKGGSYEQYF
TRBV7-9	many	TRBJ2-7	TRBD1	TGTGCCAGCAGCTTTCCCGGGACAGGGTCCCTTGGGCTCTACGAGCAGTACTTC	CASSFPGTGSLGLYEQYF
TRBV4-3	many	TRBJ2-5	.	TGCGCCAGCAGCCGCCTTATGGCGGAACAAGAGACCCAGTACTTC	CASSRLMAEQETQYF
TRBV20-1	many	TRBJ2-1	.	TGCAGTGCTAGAGATCTGCGGTCTTCCTACAATGAGCAGTTCTTC	CSARDLRSSYNEQFF
TRBV11-2	many	TRBJ2-1	TRBD2	TGTGCCAGCAGCTTATCAGCGGGAGGGAACAATGAGCAGTTCTTC	CASSLSAGGNNEQFF
TRBV20-1	many	TRBJ2-1	TRBD2	TGCAGTGCTCCGCTAGCGGGAGAATGGAATGAGCAGTTCTTC	CSAPLAGEWNEQFF
TRBV4-2	many	TRBJ2-4	.	TGTGCCAGCAGCCAAGAGTTAGCCAAAAACATTCAGTACTTC	CASSQELAKNIQYF